These 17 T cell receptor beta chains were all obtained from the same sample, sequenced in a study of a mutant IDH1 vaccine in newly diagnosed glioma. Time point denoted: baseline, week 1 (first vaccination visit). Sample treatment: pre-vaccination baseline after standard-of-care therapy. TCRdb keeps only in-frame clones here, not all; method: immunoSEQ multiplex PCR. Counted here are about 34,000 clones, over 60% occurring once; the ten biggest clones make up approximately 9.4%. The sample was peripheral blood mononuclear cells (PBMCs), taken from a glioma patient treated with radiotherapy, temozolomide or both. These TCRs come from a man aged 45-60 years with glioma. Some clones in this sample may be carry-over from other donors' samples.

This chain links TRBV5-4 with TRBJ1-6, with a possible D match to TRBD1 (5 bases). The length of the CDR3 is 14 residues. Trimming cost V 0 bases and J 8 bases, with 9 bases left between them. CDR1 and CDR2 (germline): SGHNT, YYREEE (reference sequence). CDR3 amino acids: CASSLERGDSPLHF. In nucleotides, the CDR3 is TGTGCCAGCAGCTTGGAAAGGGGTGATTCACCCCTCCACTTT.

The rearrangement uses TRBV23-1 and TRBJ2-7; TRBD2 matches at 8 bases. TRBV23-1 is marked as an open reading frame, function uncertain. V shed 0 bases and J 5 bases; nucleotides not matched to a gene: 15. This CDR3 is built from 18 residues. The CDR3 here is CASSQSSTAGTSGHEQYF. The CDR3, as DNA: TGCGCCAGCAGTCAATCGTCAACCGCCGGGACTAGTGGGCACGAGCAGTACTTC.

The chain has TRBV4-1 and TRBJ1-3; no firm D call. This CDR3 region has 15 residues. The germline gives CDR1 MGHRA, CDR2 YSYEKL. Trimming cost V 1 base and J 2 bases, with 9 bases left between them. The CDR3 region is CASSQAWWTGNTIYF. The CDR3 DNA follows: TGCGCCAGCAGCCAAGCCTGGTGGACTGGAAACACCATATATTTT.

J is TRBJ2-2 and V is TRBV18; D remains ambiguous. The CDR3 length is 12 residues. Germline V gives CDR1 KGHSH, CDR2 LQKENI. Trimming took off 0 bases at V and 7 bases at J, with 3 bases between the two ends. CDR3 sequence (DNA): TGTGCCAGCTCACCACCCAACGGGGAGCTGTTTTTT. It yields the protein CASSPPNGELFF.

V gene TRBV6-1 combines with J gene TRBJ1-1, with no clear D. In germline, CDR1 is MNHNS, CDR2 SASEGT. The CDR3 has 14 residues. Trimming removed 8 bases at V and 1 base at J, with 14 bases between. CDR3 DNA: TGTGCCAGCGCCAAGGGTGTCGGGAACACTGAAGCTTTCTTT. Translation: CASAKGVGNTEAFF.

The chain uses TRBV6-1 and TRBJ2-2; no firm D call. V dropped 6 bases and J dropped 6 bases, with 2 bases sitting between them. Germline-derived CDR1 and CDR2 are MNHNS and SASEGT. The CDR3 spans 10 residues. The DNA for the CDR3 is TGTGCCAGCAGGGCCGGGGAGCTGTTTTTT. This encodes CASRAGELFF.

The chain couples TRBV4-1 to TRBJ1-1, with D possibly TRBD1 on 6 matching bases. Germline V lookup: CDR1 MGHRA, CDR2 YSYEKL. Trimming shortened V by 1 base and J by 6 bases, and 15 bases separated the two germline ends. There are 15 residues in the CDR3. This CDR3 is CASSQVARGDAEAFF. In DNA form, the CDR3 reads TGCGCCAGCAGCCAAGTGGCCAGGGGTGACGCTGAAGCTTTCTTT.

V usage is TRBV9 and J usage is TRBJ2-1; perhaps TRBD2 as D (5 bases). This CDR3 has 15 residues. Germline V gives CDR1 SGDLS, CDR2 YYNGEE. V gave up 0 bases and J gave up 9 bases, with 16 bases separating them. Here the CDR3 reads CASSVGGPSSGEQFF. DNA of the CDR3: TGTGCCAGCAGCGTAGGGGGTCCTAGCTCTGGTGAGCAGTTCTTC.

This sequence joins TRBV6-1 and TRBJ1-6; D is unclear. This CDR3 has 14 residues. Trimming took 5 bases from V and 4 from J, leaving 9 bases between them. Germline assignment: CDR1 MNHNS and CDR2 SASEGT. CDR3 nucleotides: TGTGCCAGCAGTTCGGGTCCTTATAATTCACCCCTCCACTTT. Translating gives CASSSGPYNSPLHF.

The genes are TRBV5-6 and TRBJ2-7; TRBD1 agrees at 8 bases. CDR3 size: 13 residues. CDR1 SGHDT and CDR2 YYEEEE come from the germline V gene. J lost 5 bases, V lost 4 bases, and 5 bases had no gene match. In nucleotides, the CDR3 is TGTGCCAGCAGCGCCGGGACAGGAGACGAGCAGTACTTC. Protein product: CASSAGTGDEQYF.

The chain has TRBV6-1 and TRBJ2-7; D is undetermined. Trimming took off 7 bases at V and 0 bases at J, with 10 bases between the two ends. CDR1 and CDR2 (germline): MNHNS, SASEGT. The length of the CDR3 is 13 residues. The CDR3 region is CASTPRFSYEQYF. Here the CDR3 DNA reads TGTGCCAGCACCCCACGGTTCTCCTACGAGCAGTACTTC.

The chain combines TRBV20-1 with TRBJ1-1; D call uncertain. The CDR3 runs 11 residues. CDR1 and CDR2 (germline): DFQATT, SNEGSKA (reference sequence). Trimming cost V 5 bases and J 1 base, with 5 bases left between them. The CDR3 here is CSAVGNTEAFF. For the CDR3, the DNA is TGCAGTGCTGTTGGGAACACTGAAGCTTTCTTT.

The V call is TRBV5-6, the J call TRBJ1-3; weak D call: TRBD1 (5 bases). The CDR3 totals 15 residues. V dropped 4 bases and J dropped 0 bases, with 11 bases sitting between them. Germline V gives CDR1 SGHDT, CDR2 YYEEEE. The CDR3: CASSRTTVSGNTIYF. The CDR3 nucleotides read TGTGCCAGCAGCCGCACGACAGTCTCTGGAAACACCATATATTTT.

The V gene is TRBV9, the J gene TRBJ2-5; the match to TRBD2 covers 12 bases. V trimming: 2 bases; J trimming: 0 bases; junction bases outside the gene matches: 2. The CDR3 is made up of 16 amino acids. Germline loops: CDR1 SGDLS, CDR2 YYNGEE. The CDR3 DNA sequence: TGTGCCAGCAGCGTGACTAGCGGGAGAAACCAAGAGACCCAGTACTTC. This encodes CASSVTSGRNQETQYF.

The rearrangement joins TRBV7-8 to TRBJ2-6; 10 bases map to TRBD2. The CDR3 totals 18 residues. The germline V gene encodes CDR1 SGHVS and CDR2 FQNEAQ. V dropped 4 bases and J dropped 4; count of bases not matched to a gene: 10. CDR3 coding DNA: TGTGCCAGCAGCTCCCGACTAGCGGGTGCGTTGGGGGCCAACGTCCTGACTTTC. This encodes CASSSRLAGALGANVLTF.

This clone has only one observation. CDR3 residues: CASSGQGSGANVLTF. CDR3 sequence (DNA): TGTGCCAGCTCCGGACAGGGATCTGGGGCCAACGTCCTGACTTTC. The chain couples TRBV6-1 to TRBJ2-6; 8 nucleotides match TRBD1. Trimming at V came to 8 bases and at J to 1 base, leaving 4 bases not matched to a gene. Germline CDR1 reads MNHNS; CDR2 reads SASEGT. The CDR3 contains 15 residues.

The V gene is TRBV6-5, the J gene TRBJ1-2; 7 positions agree with TRBD1. This CDR3 spans 13 amino acids. Losses at the gene ends were 5 bases for V and 6 bases for J; bases not matched to a gene: 6. Germline V gene data show CDR1 as MNHEY and CDR2 as SVGAGI. The CDR3 DNA reads TGTGCCAGCAGTCACGACAGGGCGAATGGCTACACCTTC. Protein: CASSHDRANGYTF.